This T cell receptor beta chain was documented in a study of T cell responses to AZD1222 COVID-19 vaccine. Worth noting for this clone: Its cognate antigen is unknown.

The CDR3 has 15 amino acids. Trimming left V 2 bases short and J 5 bases short, with 16 bases between. Germline V gene lookup returns CDR1 SGHNT and CDR2 YYREEE (reference sequence). Study-level results: The span of vaccine-associated CD4 TCRs extended across spike, with dominance at 160-218 and 743-854. Donors skewed white British and female; clonal diversity was possibly underestimated. Without day 14 samples, only post-peak T cell repertoires were studied. Among those given AZD1222, only five or six were seropositive at baseline.

Assay used: immunoSEQ multiplex PCR; TCRdb lists only in-frame clones, some missing. The sample includes about 47,000 clones, around four fifths of them seen just once. This chain joins TRBV5-4 and TRBJ2-5, with D possibly TRBD1 on 8 matching bases. The sample was peripheral blood, taken 28 days after the second dose of the MenACWY control vaccine. This receptor was taken from an adult who received the MenACWY meningococcal vaccine as a control. DNA for the CDR3: TGTGCCAGCAGCTTCCCCGGACAGGGAGGGGAGACCCAGTACTTC. Its translation: CASSFPGQGGETQYF.